The 30 T cell receptor beta chains below come from one sample, sequenced in a study of T cell repertoires in cytomegalovirus infection. TCRdb called the reads again in MiXCR, with one record for every CDR3 protein. This sample carries roughly 300,000 distinct CDR3 sequences, 9.5% of them seen once, and the ten largest clones take around 4.5%. Sequenced: PBMCs. Source of these receptors: a human donor in good health (CMV status not recorded). Some clones in this sample may be carry-over from other donors' samples.

The J gene is TRBJ1-6, the V gene TRBV11-2; 9 bases map to TRBD1. V lost 5 bases, J lost 8 bases, and 4 bases stayed unmatched. This CDR3 spans 14 amino acids. CDR1 is SGHAT, CDR2 FQNNGV, per germline. CDR3 protein: CASSAGQGYSPLHF. In nucleotides, the CDR3 is TGTGCCAGCAGCGCGGGACAGGGCTATTCACCCCTCCACTTT.

The rearrangement links TRBV7-2 to TRBJ1-5; the D gene is possibly TRBD1 (5 bases). The CDR3 sequence is 15 residues long. Trimming cost V 7 bases and J 1 base, with 14 bases left between them. Germline V gives CDR1 SGHTA, CDR2 FQGNSA. DNA of the CDR3: TGTGCCAGCAACCCCCGGGCAGGGAGCAATCAGCCCCAGCATTTT. Translated: CASNPRAGSNQPQHF.

This clonotype appeared a few times. The chain combines TRBV7-8 with TRBJ1-4; TRBD1 is a possible D gene (5 bases). Germline values: CDR1 SGHVS, CDR2 FQNEAQ. This CDR3 has 14 amino acids. Trimming took 5 bases from V and 5 from J, leaving 12 bases between them. CDR3 sequence reads: CASSPGTSNEKLFF. CDR3 bases: TGTGCCAGCAGCCCCGGGACTTCGAATGAAAAACTGTTTTTT.

The V and J genes are TRBV20-1 and TRBJ2-7; the D gene is possibly TRBD2 (6 bases). The CDR3 is 15 residues long. Trimming removed 2 bases from V and 2 bases from J, with 16 bases in between. Germline CDR1 and CDR2: DFQATT and SNEGSKA (reference sequence). The CDR3 DNA is TGCAGTGCTAGAAGGCGCTCGGCGGGACCCTACGAGCAGTACTTC. Translating gives CSARRRSAGPYEQYF.

The chain carries TRBV7-6 and TRBJ1-1; possibly TRBD1 for D (6 bases). The CDR3 runs 14 residues. Per germline, CDR1 SGHVS and CDR2 FNYEAQ. Trimming took off 5 bases at V and 3 bases at J, with 13 bases between the two ends. This CDR3 is CASSAKGVDTEAFF. The DNA for the CDR3 is TGTGCCAGCAGCGCCAAGGGGGTGGACACTGAAGCTTTCTTT.

This clonotype showed up just a few times. In DNA, the CDR3 is TGTGCCAGTAGTGTCGCTAGCGGCAATGAGCAGTTCTTC. It encodes CASSVASGNEQFF. This chain connects TRBV19 to TRBJ2-1; 7 nucleotides line up with TRBD2. Germline CDR1 and CDR2: LNHDA and SQIVND (reference sequence). The CDR3 is 13 amino acids. The V gene end was trimmed by 5 bases and the J gene end by 6 bases; junction bases not matched to a gene: 4.

In its sample, this clonotype was seen many times. CDR3 nucleotides: TGTGCCAGCAGCTTAGGTCTAGCGGGGGGGCAGGGAGATACGCAGTATTTT. Amino acids: CASSLGLAGGQGDTQYF. The rearrangement joins TRBV7-2 to TRBJ2-3; 12 positions match TRBD2. The V and J ends lost 1 base and 5 bases, in that order; junction bases with no gene match: 7. Per germline, CDR1 SGHTA and CDR2 FQGNSA. CDR3 length equals 17 residues.

There are a few counts of this clonotype. The rearrangement uses TRBV6-2 or TRBV6-3 and TRBJ2-1, with 14 bases fitting TRBD2. CDR3 size: 15 residues. V dropped 2 bases and J dropped 7; count of bases not matched to a gene: 1. Germline V gene lookup returns CDR1 MNHEY and CDR2 SVGEGT. The CDR3 bases are TGTGCCAGCAGTTACGGGACTAGCGGGGGAAATGAGCAGTTCTTC. Its translation is CASSYGTSGGNEQFF.

This chain connects TRBV30 to TRBJ2-1; 9 nucleotides match TRBD2. After removal of 2 bases from V and 7 bases from J, the junction contained 6 bases not matched to a gene. The germline CDR1 and CDR2 sequences are GTSNPN and SVGIG (reference sequence). The CDR3 extends over 14 amino acids. The CDR3, as DNA: TGTGCCTGGAGTACCCTAGCGGGAAGTAATGAGCAGTTCTTC. This translates into CAWSTLAGSNEQFF.

Many counts were recorded for this clonotype. V gene TRBV11-2 combines with J gene TRBJ1-4; no firm D call. Trimming took 2 bases from V and 2 from J, leaving 9 bases between them. The germline V gene has CDR1 SGHAT and CDR2 FQNNGV. This CDR3 comprises 15 residues. CDR3 sequence reads: CASSLQRATNEKLFF. CDR3 in DNA: TGTGCCAGCAGCTTACAGAGGGCCACTAATGAAAAACTGTTTTTT.

This clonotype was seen ten or more times. V is TRBV27 and J is TRBJ2-7; D assignment may be TRBD1 or TRBD2 (5 bases each). This CDR3 contains 15 residues. CDR1 is MNHEY, CDR2 SMNVEV, per germline (reference sequence). The V end was cut by 6 bases, the J end by 3 bases, with 18 bases between. CDR3 DNA: TGTGCCAGCAGGGAGAGGGGACGAAGCAGCTACGAGCAGTACTTC. Amino acids: CASRERGRSSYEQYF.

At least ten counts were recorded for this clonotype. The chain recombines TRBV30 with TRBJ2-4; possibly TRBD1 or TRBD2 for D (6 bases each). The germline V gene encodes CDR1 GTSNPN and CDR2 SVGIG (reference sequence). The CDR3 loop spans 15 amino acids. V lost 3 bases and J lost 0, with 12 bases in between. In DNA, the CDR3 is TGTGCCTGGAGAGGGGGGCCGCTAGCCAAAAACATTCAGTACTTC. Amino acid sequence: CAWRGGPLAKNIQYF.

The gene calls are TRBV6-6 and TRBJ2-5; maybe TRBD2 (5 bases). V was cut by 5 bases and J by 9 bases, with 10 bases left in between. The germline V gene has CDR1 MNHNY and CDR2 SVGAGI (reference sequence). This CDR3 contains 11 residues. The CDR3 region is CASSPQEAQYF. DNA of the CDR3: TGTGCCAGCAGTCCCCAGGAGGCCCAGTACTTC.

The chain recombines TRBV14 with TRBJ2-7, with TRBD2 as a possible D gene (6 bases). The CDR3 is made up of 15 amino acids. Germline CDR1 SGHDN, CDR2 FVKESK. Trimming stripped 1 base from V and 4 bases from J, with 14 bases between. CDR3 region: CASSQGPGAQYEQYF. For the CDR3, the DNA is TGTGCCAGCAGCCAAGGGCCGGGAGCGCAGTACGAGCAGTACTTC.

This clonotype was counted ten times or more. The chain uses TRBV7-2 and TRBJ1-5, with TRBD1 matching over 7 bases. The CDR3 is made up of 18 amino acids. The V and J ends lost 2 bases and 0 bases, in that order; junction bases with no gene match: 10. Germline V gene data show CDR1 as SGHTA and CDR2 as FQGNSA. The CDR3 DNA reads TGTGCCAGCAGCTTAAGGGTCGGGACAGCAAGTAGCAATCAGCCCCAGCATTTT. It is translated as CASSLRVGTASSNQPQHF.

In this sample, this clonotype turned up many times. The chain has TRBV7-2 and TRBJ2-3; TRBD1 matches at 9 bases. The CDR3 spans 15 residues. Germline loops: CDR1 SGHTA, CDR2 FQGNSA. V shed 7 bases and J 5 bases; nucleotides not matched to a gene: 10. The CDR3 here is CASTSTGGREDTQYF. The CDR3 DNA sequence: TGTGCCAGCACATCGACAGGGGGAAGAGAAGATACGCAGTATTTT.

The genes are TRBV12-3 or TRBV12-4 and TRBJ2-3; 12 bases map to TRBD2. The trim removed 8 bases at V and 5 bases at J, leaving 14 bases unmatched. The CDR3 length is 17 residues. CDR3 bases: TGTGCCAGCGGAAGGGCTAGCGGGGGGGCTGGGAGAGATACGCAGTATTTT. Translating gives CASGRASGGAGRDTQYF.

This clonotype was picked up a small number of times. V is TRBV6-1 and J is TRBJ2-1; 9 nucleotides align to TRBD1. Unmatched junction bases numbered 4, after V lost 1 base and J lost 15 bases. Germline CDR1 reads MNHNS; CDR2 reads SASEGT. The CDR3 loop spans 12 amino acids. CDR3 nucleotide sequence: TGTGCCAGCAGTGAAGGGGGACAGGGCCTGTTCTTC. Its translation is CASSEGGQGLFF.

This clonotype was seen at least ten times. The V call is TRBV7-2, the J call TRBJ1-1; 7 nucleotides agree with TRBD1. Trimming took 0 bases from V and 4 from J; bases not matched to a gene: 2. The CDR3 totals 14 residues. The germline CDR1 and CDR2 sequences are SGHTA and FQGNSA. The CDR3 nucleotides read TGTGCCAGCAGCTTAGCAGGGGGCGGCACTGAAGCTTTCTTT. It is translated as CASSLAGGGTEAFF.

This clonotype was observed at least ten times. This chain links TRBV7-3 with TRBJ1-1; D is perhaps TRBD1 (6 bases). Germline V lookup: CDR1 SGHTA, CDR2 FQGTGA. The V and J ends lost 5 bases and 5 bases respectively, with 15 bases between them. The CDR3 is 14 amino acids. The CDR3 spells CASSAPGVITEAFF. CDR3 nucleotide sequence: TGTGCCAGCAGCGCTCCAGGGGTAATAACTGAAGCTTTCTTT.

This clonotype has ten or more counts. The chain combines TRBV7-9 with TRBJ2-7; the D gene could be TRBD1 or TRBD2 (5 bases each). V dropped 7 bases and J dropped 1 base, with 14 bases sitting between them. Per the germline V gene, CDR1 is SEHNR and CDR2 is FQNEAQ (reference sequence). This CDR3 has 14 residues. CDR3 nucleotide sequence: TGTGCCAGCAACCCCGGGACCGATTCCTACGAGCAGTACTTC. Its protein product is CASNPGTDSYEQYF.

The J gene is TRBJ2-3, the V gene TRBV6-1; D not certain. Germline V CDR1 and CDR2: MNHNS, SASEGT. Trimming removed 1 base from V and 0 bases from J, with 14 bases in between. CDR3 length equals 17 residues. The CDR3 here is CASSEDRFSFSTDTQYF. The CDR3 DNA reads TGTGCCAGCAGTGAAGACCGGTTTTCCTTTAGCACAGATACGCAGTATTTT.

This clonotype has a count of ten or more. The chain combines TRBV7-8 with TRBJ1-5; possible D gene TRBD1, 5 bases. CDR1 is SGHVS and CDR2 is FQNEAQ in the germline V gene. The germline V and J ends were trimmed by 5 bases and 4 bases, with 15 bases remaining between them. The CDR3 totals 15 residues. The DNA for the CDR3 is TGTGCCAGCAGCCTCTCCGGGGGTGAAAATCAGCCCCAGCATTTT. This codes for CASSLSGGENQPQHF.

This clonotype was seen at least ten times. V and J are TRBV7-6 and TRBJ2-5; D is possibly TRBD1 or TRBD2 (5 bases each). The V end was cut by 3 bases, the J end by 0 bases, with 11 bases between. Germline V gene sequence: CDR1 SGHVS, CDR2 FNYEAQ. The CDR3 is 15 residues long. The CDR3 sequence: CASSFPREYQETQYF. CDR3 in DNA: TGTGCCAGCAGCTTCCCCAGGGAGTACCAAGAGACCCAGTACTTC.

This clonotype was recorded at least ten times. The chain uses TRBV7-2 and TRBJ1-4; TRBD1 matches 7 bases. The CDR3 runs to 16 residues. The J segment lost 5 bases and the V segment lost 1 base, leaving 7 bases of the junction unmatched. Germline CDR1 SGHTA, CDR2 FQGNSA. The CDR3 sequence is CASSLVSTGWNEKLFF. The DNA of the CDR3 is TGTGCCAGCAGCTTAGTTTCGACAGGGTGGAATGAAAAACTGTTTTTT.

This clonotype showed up many times. This chain joins TRBV7-2 and TRBJ1-5; no firm D call. V lost 5 bases and J lost 6, with 14 bases in between. CDR1 is SGHTA, CDR2 FQGNSA, per germline. This CDR3 is 14 amino acids long. The CDR3 protein is CASSPPGLIQPQHF. The CDR3 bases are TGTGCCAGCAGCCCGCCTGGACTCATTCAGCCCCAGCATTTT. Based on the CDR3 plus reference TRBV7-2 and TRBJ1-5, the full variable domain is GAGVSQSPSNKVTEKGKDVELRCDPISGHTALYWYRQSLGQGLEFLIYFQGNSAPDKSGLPSDRFSAERTGGSVSTLTIQRTQQEDSAVYLCASSPPGLIQPQHFGDGTRLSIL.

The chain links TRBV12-3 or TRBV12-4 to TRBJ1-5; weak D call: TRBD1 (5 bases). With 6 bases removed from V and 7 bases from J, the gap between germline ends came to 16 bases. This CDR3 spans 14 amino acids. In nucleotides, the CDR3 is TGTGCCAGCAGCCCCAGCGGGGGGAGGCAGCCCCAGCATTTT. Translated, it gives CASSPSGGRQPQHF.

This clonotype was counted a few times. The gene calls are TRBV5-4 and TRBJ2-2; D possibly corresponds to TRBD2 (5 bases). V dropped 7 bases and J dropped 5 bases, with 12 bases sitting between them. The CDR3 covers 13 residues. The germline CDR1 and CDR2 sequences are SGHNT and YYREEE (reference sequence). This CDR3 reads CASGGLLTGELFF. The CDR3 nucleotides are TGTGCCAGCGGCGGGCTACTGACCGGGGAGCTGTTTTTT.

V is TRBV7-2 and J is TRBJ2-7; 9 bases are shared with TRBD1. V dropped 5 bases and J dropped 3; count of bases not matched to a gene: 8. This CDR3 comprises 15 residues. The germline CDR1 and CDR2 sequences are SGHTA and FQGNSA. In DNA, the CDR3 is TGTGCCAGCAGCCACAGCGACAGGGGGAACTACGAGCAGTACTTC. Its translation is CASSHSDRGNYEQYF.

This clonotype appeared many times. The chain couples TRBV19 to TRBJ1-1; D gene uncertain. The CDR3 is made up of 13 amino acids. From germline, CDR1 is LNHDA and CDR2 SQIVND (reference sequence). V lost 3 bases, J lost 1 base, and 6 bases lay in between. The CDR3 sequence is CASSISQNTEAFF. CDR3 bases: TGTGCCAGTAGTATCAGTCAGAACACTGAAGCTTTCTTT.